This T cell receptor (beta chain) was retrieved from a study of cytomegalovirus exposure and HLA in healthy donors. Study-wide results and caveats: A list of 150 to 200 TCR beta chains associated with cytomegalovirus was given.

The PCR contained 60 Vbeta and 13 Jbeta primers. Repertoires were generated with immunoSEQ multiplex PCR, while TCRdb's copy carries only in-frame clones and drops some. This sample carries 250,000 to 350,000 clones, roughly 80% of them seen once, and the ten largest clones take over 0.3%. CDR3 length: 16 residues. Per the germline V gene, CDR1 is LNHDA and CDR2 is SQIVND (reference sequence). V gave up 3 bases and J gave up 6 bases; unmatched junction bases: 8. As for this clone: Antigen unknown.

The sequencing sample was made of PBMCs. This clonotype was obtained from a girl aged 2-9 years in good health and CMV-seronegative. This chain joins TRBV19 and TRBJ1-6, with TRBD1 matching 7 bases. CDR3 region: CASSIHKDRSNSPLHF. CDR3 sequence (DNA): TGTGCCAGTAGTATTCATAAGGACAGGTCTAATTCACCCCTCCACTTT.